This TCR beta chain was found in a study of blood T cell repertoires in COVID-19. Repertoires were generated with immunoSEQ multiplex PCR, while TCRdb's copy carries only in-frame clones and drops some. This table has about 200,000 clones, 85% appearing once. V was pared by 3 bases and J by 1 base, with 5 bases of the junction left unmatched. Germline CDR1 is MDHEN and CDR2 is SYDVKM. The CDR3 loop spans 16 amino acids. Sequenced input: peripheral blood. The chain combines TRBV28 with TRBJ1-1, with 10 bases that match TRBD1. The clonotype comes from a man in his sixties with COVID-19, enrolled during active disease. CDR3 loop: CASSFGQGVGNTEAFF. For the CDR3, the DNA is TGTGCCAGCAGTTTCGGACAGGGGGTCGGGAACACTGAAGCTTTCTTT.